The 26 T cell receptor beta chains below come from one sample, sequenced in a study of T cell clonality in common variable immunodeficiency. What these receptors recognize is not known. Clones were read by immunoSEQ multiplex PCR, and TCRdb kept only the in-frame ones, dropping some. There are 20,000 to 30,000 clones in the sample, none observed a single time. General study results and limits: Reportedly, TCR beta sequences from common variable immunodeficiency showed fewer deletions and N-nucleotide insertions.

The sample was peripheral blood mononuclear cells. These receptors all come from a human donor with common variable immunodeficiency.

This clone counts as medium-sized. The read ends 3 residues before the CDR3 terminus; that terminus is restored from the germline J gene. The V and J genes are TRBV9 and TRBJ1-1, with a possible D match to TRBD1 (6 bases). The CDR3 contains 14 residues. V lost 2 bases and J 0 bases, leaving 8 bases between the germline ends. Germline CDR1 and CDR2: SGDLS and YYNGEE. The sequenced CDR3 bases are TGTGCCAGCAGCGTGTCAGGGGTGAACACTGAA. It codes for CASSVSGVNTE. The full CDR3 protein reads CASSVSGVNTEAFF.

Many counts were recorded for this clone. The observed sequence ends 3 residues before the CDR3 terminus, with the missing tail filled in from the germline J gene. V is TRBV5-5 and J is TRBJ2-3, with 8 nucleotides matching TRBD1. Germline-derived CDR1 and CDR2 are SGHKS and YYEKEE (reference sequence). The CDR3 spans 15 residues. The ends lost 1 base at V and 2 bases at J; junction bases unmatched: 3. CDR3 DNA, as far as it was read: TGTGCCAGCAGCTTGCAGGGGGCGTCCACAGATACG. Translated: CASSLQGASTDT. The entire CDR3 sequence reads CASSLQGASTDTQYF.

This clone was seen more than once but under ten times. With the read ending 3 residues before the CDR3 end, the germline J gene is used to fill in that end. The chain is built from TRBV20-1 and TRBJ2-1, with TRBD2 matching over 10 bases. V dropped 6 bases and J dropped 2; count of bases not matched to a gene: 7. The CDR3 consists of 15 residues. Germline V gene lookup returns CDR1 DFQATT and CDR2 SNEGSKA (reference sequence). The CDR3 is CSATPAGGAYNEQFF. The covered CDR3 bases are TGCAGTGCGACCCCAGCGGGAGGGGCCTACAATGAG.

This clone was counted many times. Read data end 3 residues before the CDR3 end; the end is taken from the germline J gene. The chain combines TRBV6-4 with TRBJ2-1; TRBD2 matches at 12 bases. The CDR3 runs to 16 residues. The germline V gene encodes CDR1 MRHNA and CDR2 SNTAGT. Trimming took 0 bases from V and 5 from J; bases not matched to a gene: 2. Incomplete CDR3 DNA: TGTGCCAGCAGTGACTCGACTAGCGGGGGTCACAATGAG. It codes for CASSDSTSGGHNE. The full CDR3 protein reads CASSDSTSGGHNEQFF.

This clone was counted many times. The CDR3 extends 3 residues past the end of the read, so its final part is completed from the germline J gene. The genes are TRBV12-3 or TRBV12-4 and TRBJ1-5; 7 bases line up with TRBD1. The CDR3 has 15 amino acids. V trimming: 5 bases; J trimming: 7 bases; junction bases outside the gene matches: 11. CDR3 protein: CASSRGQGLGQPQHF. The part of the CDR3 DNA that was read is TGTGCCAGCAGTAGGGGGCAGGGCCTCGGGCAGCCC.

This clone has at least ten counts. The read ends 3 residues before the CDR3 terminus; that terminus is restored from the germline J gene. V and J are TRBV5-1 and TRBJ1-1; maybe TRBD1 (5 bases). The CDR3 runs to 13 residues. Trimming took 3 bases from V and 5 from J, leaving 11 bases between them. Germline values: CDR1 SGHRS, CDR2 YFSETQ. The CDR3 DNA, read in part, is TGCGCCAGCAGCTCTGTGAAGGGGACTGAA. Encoded protein: CASSSVKGTE. The whole CDR3 sequence is CASSSVKGTEAFF. The whole variable domain, filled in from reference TRBV5-1 and TRBJ1-1, reads KAGVTQTPRYLIKTRGQQVTLSCSPISGHRSVSWYQQTPGQGLQFLFEYFSETQRNKGNFPGRFSGRQFSNSRSEMNVSTLELGDSALYLCASSSVKGTEAFFGQGTRLTVV.

This clone showed up many times. The CDR3 extends 3 residues past the end of the read, so its final part is completed from the germline J gene. The chain combines TRBV30 with TRBJ2-7, with TRBD2 identical over 8 bases. After removal of 2 bases from V and 5 bases from J, the junction contained 8 bases not matched to a gene. CDR1 and CDR2 (germline): GTSNPN, SVGIG (reference sequence). The CDR3 length is 14 residues. CDR3 amino acids: CAWSRGAGGNEQYF. The sequenced CDR3 bases are TGTGCCTGGAGTCGGGGGGCGGGAGGCAACGAG.

Of note for this clone: The read falls 3 residues short of the CDR3 end, and the missing part is taken from the germline J gene. This chain links TRBV2 with TRBJ1-5; 11 bases match TRBD1. The CDR3 is 19 amino acids. V trimming: 0 bases; J trimming: 6 bases; junction bases outside the gene matches: 13. The germline gives CDR1 SNHLY, CDR2 FYNNEI. The sequenced CDR3 bases are TGTGCCAGCAGTGAAGCGAGGACAGGGGGCTGGGGTCCCCTTCAGCCC. It translates to CASSEARTGGWGPLQP. The CDR3, in full, reads CASSEARTGGWGPLQPQHF.

This clone has only a few counts. The chain's CDR3 is CASSYLAGFSGANVLTF. The sequenced part of the CDR3 DNA is TGTGCCAGCAGTTACCTAGCGGGGTTCTCTGGGGCCAACGTC. The V and J genes are TRBV6-2 or TRBV6-3 and TRBJ2-6; TRBD2 agrees at 9 bases. From the germline J gene comes the end of the CDR3, since the read stops 3 residues before it. With V trimmed by 2 bases and J by 0 bases, 2 bases remained unmatched. The germline gives CDR1 MNHEY, CDR2 SVGEGT. CDR3 length: 17 residues.

Comments on this clone: With the read ending 3 residues before the CDR3 end, the germline J gene is used to fill in that end. J is TRBJ1-4 and V is TRBV6-2 or TRBV6-3; no clear D gene. This CDR3 region has 12 residues. From germline, CDR1 is MNHEY and CDR2 SVGEGT. Trimming removed 0 bases at V and 7 bases at J, with 3 bases between. The CDR3 protein is CASSYSGEKLFF. The sequenced CDR3 bases are TGTGCCAGCAGTTACTCCGGTGAAAAA.

This clone is judged medium-sized. The read is 3 residues too short to cover the CDR3 end, so that end is filled in from the germline J gene. V usage is TRBV9 and J usage is TRBJ1-1; D remains unclear. Germline CDR1 is SGDLS and CDR2 is YYNGEE. The CDR3 length is 14 residues. Trimming removed 4 bases at V and 1 base at J, with 11 bases between. Partial CDR3 DNA: TGTGCCAGCAGCCAGGAGGCCGAGAACACTGAA. Protein product: CASSQEAENTE. The complete CDR3 protein is CASSQEAENTEAFF.

A remark on this clone: The read falls 3 residues short of the CDR3 end, and the missing part is taken from the germline J gene. The chain is built from TRBV19 and TRBJ1-5, with TRBD1 matching 7 bases. V was pared by 7 bases and J by 1 base, with 4 bases of the junction left unmatched. The CDR3 covers 14 residues. Germline CDR1 LNHDA, CDR2 SQIVND (reference sequence). The CDR3 bases that were read are TGTGCCAGTAACTCAGGGGGGAGCAATCAGCCC. This codes for CASNSGGSNQP. The full CDR3 sequence reads CASNSGGSNQPQHF.

A note on this clone: The CDR3 end is not reached by the read, which stops 3 residues before it; the germline J gene fills it in. This chain uses TRBV6-1 with TRBJ2-2; 12 positions agree with TRBD2. V gave up 4 bases and J gave up 4 bases; unmatched junction bases: 4. This CDR3 contains 16 residues. CDR1 and CDR2 from the germline V gene are MNHNS and SASEGT. The CDR3 loop is CASSGLAGGGTGELFF. CDR3 DNA, as far as it was read: TGTGCCAGCAGTGGTCTAGCGGGAGGGGGCACCGGGGAG.

Concerning this clone itself: Read sequence stops 3 residues before the CDR3 end, and the germline J gene provides the missing end. This chain joins TRBV2 and TRBJ1-1; D remains unclear. Looked up from germline, CDR1 is SNHLY and CDR2 is FYNNEI. The CDR3 totals 12 residues. Between the trimmed V and J ends, which lost 3 bases and 5 bases, there was a span of 7 bases. The sequenced part of the CDR3 DNA is TGTGCCAGCAGTGACCCCAGAACTGAA. This codes for CASSDPRTE. The whole CDR3 sequence reads CASSDPRTEAFF.

Comments on this clone: The CDR3 end lies 3 residues beyond the end of the read and is filled in from the germline J gene. The chain is built from TRBV6-4 and TRBJ2-7, with TRBD1 matching 10 bases. The CDR3 runs 15 residues. Trimming at V came to 2 bases and at J to 3 bases, leaving 4 bases not matched to a gene. The germline CDR1 and CDR2 sequences are MRHNA and SNTAGT. The covered CDR3 bases are TGTGCCAGCAGTGACCCGACAGGGGGCATCTACGAG. This sequence encodes CASSDPTGGIYE. The full CDR3 reads CASSDPTGGIYEQYF.

The table lists this clone with many counts. The read stops 3 residues short of the end of the CDR3; the missing end is completed from the germline J gene. The genes are TRBV29-1 and TRBJ2-3; the match to TRBD2 covers 13 bases. J gave up 4 bases and V 7 bases, and 5 bases lay outside the gene matches. Germline CDR1 SQVTM, CDR2 ANQGSEA. This CDR3 is 14 amino acids long. CDR3 DNA (partial): TGCAGCGGGGGGGGACTAGCGGGACCAGATACG. Its translation: CSGGGLAGPDT. The full CDR3 is CSGGGLAGPDTQYF.

This clone was counted only a few times. This chain's CDR3 is CASSPGGAAGANVLTF. The CDR3 bases that were read are TGTGCCAGCTCACCGGGGGGGGCTGCTGGGGCCAACGTC. The chain has TRBV18 and TRBJ2-6, with D possibly being TRBD2 (7 bases). Read coverage stops 3 residues before the CDR3 terminus; the germline J gene supplies the remainder. The CDR3 loop spans 16 amino acids. V dropped 3 bases and J dropped 2 bases, with 11 bases sitting between them. Germline V CDR1 and CDR2: KGHSH, LQKENI.

Regarding this clone: Read coverage stops 3 residues before the CDR3 terminus; the germline J gene supplies the remainder. The chain couples TRBV18 to TRBJ2-2; D is ambiguous. The germline V and J ends were trimmed by 4 bases and 2 bases, with 8 bases remaining between them. Germline CDR1 and CDR2: KGHSH and LQKENI. The CDR3 spans 14 residues. CDR3 DNA (partial): TGTGCCAGCTCACAAGGCATTAACACCGGGGAG. This gives the protein CASSQGINTGE. The complete CDR3 protein is CASSQGINTGELFF. The whole variable domain, remainder taken from reference TRBV18 and TRBJ2-2, is NAGVMQNPRHLVRRRGQEARLRCSPMKGHSHVYWYRQLPEEGLKFMVYLQKENIIDESGMPKERFSAEFPKEGPSILRIQQVVRGDSAAYFCASSQGINTGELFFGEGSRLTVL.

There are a few counts of this clone. Read coverage stops 3 residues before the CDR3 terminus; the germline J gene supplies the remainder. The V gene is TRBV30, the J gene TRBJ1-5, with 9 bases aligning to TRBD1. CDR1 GTSNPN and CDR2 SVGIG come from the germline V gene (reference sequence). After removal of 2 bases from V and 3 bases from J, the junction contained 5 bases not matched to a gene. The CDR3 loop spans 15 amino acids. The part of the CDR3 DNA that was read is TGTGCCTGGAGTCGCGGGACAGGGTTCAATCAGCCC. Protein sequence: CAWSRGTGFNQP. The whole CDR3 is CAWSRGTGFNQPQHF. Full variable domain (remainder filled in from reference TRBV30 and TRBJ1-5): SQTIHQWPATLVQPVGSPLSLECTVEGTSNPNLYWYRQAAGRGLQLLFYSVGIGQISSEVPQNLSASRPQDRQFILSSKKLLLSDSGFYLCAWSRGTGFNQPQHFGDGTRLSIL.

Worth noting for this clone: The read ends 3 residues early relative to the CDR3; the germline J gene fills the gap. V gene TRBV19 combines with J gene TRBJ1-2; a possible D gene is TRBD1 (5 bases). Germline V gene data show CDR1 as LNHDA and CDR2 as SQIVND (reference sequence). Deletions cut 4 bases from V and 1 base from J, with 19 bases between. The CDR3 is 17 amino acids. The covered CDR3 bases are TGTGCCAGTAGTAGAGGGGCCCAGATTGGCTTTAACTATGGC. Translated, it gives CASSRGAQIGFNYG. The complete CDR3 reads CASSRGAQIGFNYGYTF.

With respect to this clone: One end of the junction is discordant with germline, which a read error may explain. The missing CDR3 end, 3 residues past where the read stops, is filled in from the germline J gene. The chain recombines TRBV7-7 with TRBJ1-1, with no clear D. The CDR3 totals 13 residues. CDR1 and CDR2 from the germline V gene are SSHAT and FNYEAQ (reference sequence). The CDR3 DNA, read in part, is TGTGCTAGCAGCCAATTCCTGAACACTGAA. Its translation is CASSQFLNTE. In full, the CDR3 reads CASSQFLNTEAFF.

About this clone: Read sequence stops 3 residues before the CDR3 end, and the germline J gene provides the missing end. At the DNA level, this CDR3 is encoded by other sequences in the same sample as well. This sequence joins TRBV19 and TRBJ1-1, with no clear D. V gave up 7 bases and J gave up 5 bases, with 11 bases separating them. This CDR3 region has 12 residues. Per germline, CDR1 LNHDA and CDR2 SQIVND (reference sequence). CDR3 protein: CASKTQVTEAFF. Partial CDR3 DNA: TGTGCCAGTAAAACTCAGGTTACTGAA.

This clone was detected only a few times. The read gets to within 3 residues of the CDR3 end, and the germline J gene fills in the rest. The chain combines TRBV7-6 with TRBJ2-1; 9 bases are shared with TRBD2. V lost 3 bases, J lost 0 bases, and 0 bases stayed unmatched. This CDR3 is 15 amino acids long. CDR1 is SGHVS, CDR2 FNYEAQ, per germline. The CDR3: CASSFSGSSYNEQFF. The sequenced part of the CDR3 DNA is TGTGCCAGCAGCTTTAGCGGGAGCTCCTACAATGAG.

A word on this clone: Sequencing ends 3 residues short of the CDR3 end; the germline J gene provides the rest. V and J are TRBV23-1 and TRBJ1-3; D perhaps matches TRBD1 (5 bases). TRBV23-1 belongs to the ORF category, with a function that is uncertain. The CDR3 length is 18 residues. The ends were cut back, 6 bases at V and 2 bases at J, with 23 bases in the middle. Partial CDR3 DNA: TGCGCCAGCAGGCCCGAAGACAGTACTAAGTCAACTGGAAACACC. It encodes CASRPEDSTKSTGNT. The full CDR3 reads CASRPEDSTKSTGNTIYF.

This clone was observed at least ten times. The CDR3 bases that were read are TGTGCCAGCAGTGAAATGCTAGTAAGAGATGAG. Translation gives CASSEMLVRDE. The whole CDR3 protein is CASSEMLVRDEQFF. The V gene is TRBV2, the J gene TRBJ2-1; D remains unclear. The read terminates 3 residues before the CDR3 end, so the remaining end is supplied by the germline J gene. Trimming cost V 2 bases and J 8 bases, with 13 bases left between them. Per the germline V gene, CDR1 is SNHLY and CDR2 is FYNNEI. The CDR3 sequence is 14 residues long.

A note on this clone: The read ends 3 residues before the CDR3 terminus; that terminus is restored from the germline J gene. The rearrangement links TRBV2 to TRBJ1-2; D uncertain. The germline gives CDR1 SNHLY, CDR2 FYNNEI. V was trimmed by 2 bases and J by 6 bases, leaving 10 bases between them. The CDR3 is 13 residues long. The sequenced CDR3 bases are TGTGCCAGCAGTGAATGGCAGGCAAATGGC. Translation: CASSEWQANG. The entire CDR3 protein reads CASSEWQANGYTF.